A selection of T cell receptor beta chains follows, all from one sample in a study of blood T cell repertoires in COVID-19. TCRdb's copy holds only in-frame clones and misses some; the assay was immunoSEQ multiplex PCR. The sample yields 110,000 to 150,000 clones, approximately 80% seen once. Specimen: PBMCs or T cells enriched from blood (not recorded which). The receptors originated from a woman in her forties or fifties who had recovered from COVID-19. Each CDR3 is given with its conserved first and last residue. Each record gives: D gene, clone size, J gene, V gene, CDR3 DNA, CDR3 protein. D genes are given only for firm matches. Not every row has a clone size; where given, it reads once, few, many or a size class.

d_gene: TRBD1; abundance: once; j_gene: TRBJ1-2; v_gene: TRBV19; CDR3nt: TGTGCCAGTAGGATGGACAGGGGAAGCGGCTACACCTTC; CDR3aa: CASRMDRGSGYTF
d_gene: .; abundance: .; j_gene: TRBJ1-2; v_gene: TRBV29-1; CDR3nt: TGCAGCGTTGCGGTCACCTCAACTTCCTTGGGCGGCTACACCTTC; CDR3aa: CSVAVTSTSLGGYTF
d_gene: .; abundance: .; j_gene: TRBJ1-5; v_gene: TRBV29-1; CDR3nt: TGCAGCGTTGAGCAGGGGAGAGATCAGCCCCAGCATTTT; CDR3aa: CSVEQGRDQPQHF
d_gene: TRBD1; abundance: .; j_gene: TRBJ1-1; v_gene: TRBV2; CDR3nt: TGTGCCAGCAGTCTACTTACGACAGGGCGGGAGAACACTGAAGCTTTCTTT; CDR3aa: CASSLLTTGRENTEAFF
d_gene: TRBD2; abundance: .; j_gene: TRBJ2-7; v_gene: TRBV3-1/TRBV3-2; CDR3nt: TGTGCCAGCAGCCCCGCGGGTAATAGCGGGAGACGATTC; CDR3aa: CASSPAGNSGRRF
d_gene: .; abundance: .; j_gene: TRBJ2-5; v_gene: TRBV4-2; CDR3nt: TGTGCCAGCAGCCAAGATCCCCGGGTCCAAGAGACCCAGTACTTC; CDR3aa: CASSQDPRVQETQYF
d_gene: .; abundance: .; j_gene: TRBJ1-1; v_gene: TRBV14; CDR3nt: TGTGCCAGCAGCCAAGATGCGGGCAGGATAGACACTGAAGCTTTCTTT; CDR3aa: CASSQDAGRIDTEAFF
d_gene: TRBD1; abundance: .; j_gene: TRBJ2-3; v_gene: TRBV13; CDR3nt: TGTGCCAGCAGCGGGGGTTCAGGGGGCCCCGATACGCAGTATTTT; CDR3aa: CASSGGSGGPDTQYF
d_gene: .; abundance: .; j_gene: TRBJ2-2; v_gene: TRBV7-3; CDR3nt: TGTGCCAGCAGCTTAATTTCCGGGGCCGGGGAGCTGTTTTTT; CDR3aa: CASSLISGAGELFF
d_gene: .; abundance: .; j_gene: TRBJ2-1; v_gene: TRBV5-8; CDR3nt: TGTGCCAGCAGCTTCAACTCCTACAATGAGCAGTTCTTC; CDR3aa: CASSFNSYNEQFF
d_gene: .; abundance: few; j_gene: TRBJ1-4; v_gene: TRBV7-9; CDR3nt: TGTGCCAGCAGCTTATTGGCCGGCGGAAAACTGTTTTTT; CDR3aa: CASSLLAGGKLFF
d_gene: .; abundance: .; j_gene: TRBJ2-1; v_gene: TRBV19; CDR3nt: TGTGCCAGTGGTGCCGACGCGGTCTCCTACAATGAGCAGTTCTTC; CDR3aa: CASGADAVSYNEQFF
d_gene: TRBD1; abundance: .; j_gene: TRBJ2-3; v_gene: TRBV5-5; CDR3nt: TGTGCCAGCACCACGTACCCGGGACAGGCCACAGATACGCAGTATTTT; CDR3aa: CASTTYPGQATDTQYF
d_gene: .; abundance: .; j_gene: TRBJ1-1; v_gene: TRBV12-3/TRBV12-4; CDR3nt: TGTGCCACCCTTCAGGGGCCGTACACTGAAGCTTTCTTT; CDR3aa: CATLQGPYTEAFF
d_gene: TRBD1; abundance: .; j_gene: TRBJ1-1; v_gene: TRBV5-4; CDR3nt: TGTGCCAGCAGCACAGGACAGGACACTGAAGCTTTCTTT; CDR3aa: CASSTGQDTEAFF
d_gene: .; abundance: .; j_gene: TRBJ1-2; v_gene: TRBV6-5; CDR3nt: TGTGCCAGCAGTTACGGCGGGGGGAACTATGGCTACACCTTC; CDR3aa: CASSYGGGNYGYTF
d_gene: .; abundance: .; j_gene: TRBJ1-6; v_gene: TRBV27; CDR3nt: TGTGCCAGCAGTTTTCTCCCAGGGTCCTATAATTCACCCCTCCACTTT; CDR3aa: CASSFLPGSYNSPLHF
d_gene: .; abundance: .; j_gene: TRBJ1-3; v_gene: TRBV28; CDR3nt: TGTGCCAGCAGTCTGGCACAGTATCCGGAAAACACCATATATTTT; CDR3aa: CASSLAQYPENTIYF
d_gene: .; abundance: .; j_gene: TRBJ2-2; v_gene: TRBV3-1/TRBV3-2; CDR3nt: TGTGCCAGCAGCCAAGTAACTAACACCGGGGAGCTGTTTTTT; CDR3aa: CASSQVTNTGELFF
d_gene: .; abundance: .; j_gene: TRBJ1-2; v_gene: TRBV2; CDR3nt: TGTGCCAGCAGTCATGGGTCCAAACAGGGTTCTGGCTACACCTTC; CDR3aa: CASSHGSKQGSGYTF
d_gene: .; abundance: .; j_gene: TRBJ1-1; v_gene: TRBV10-1; CDR3nt: TGCGCCAGCAGTGACAAGGGGTGGAACACTGAAGCTTTCTTT; CDR3aa: CASSDKGWNTEAFF
d_gene: .; abundance: .; j_gene: TRBJ2-3; v_gene: TRBV29-1; CDR3nt: TGCAGCGCGCTACAGGCAGGGACAGATACGCAGTATTTT; CDR3aa: CSALQAGTDTQYF
d_gene: TRBD1; abundance: .; j_gene: TRBJ1-4; v_gene: TRBV9; CDR3nt: TGTGCCAGCAGCGCCGGGACAGGGAAGGGAAAACTGTTTTTT; CDR3aa: CASSAGTGKGKLFF
d_gene: TRBD1; abundance: .; j_gene: TRBJ1-1; v_gene: TRBV28; CDR3nt: TGTGCCAGCAGCGGGCCGGGACAGCCAGGGGGGGCTTTCTTT; CDR3aa: CASSGPGQPGGAFF
d_gene: .; abundance: .; j_gene: TRBJ1-3; v_gene: TRBV7-9; CDR3nt: TGTGCCAGCAGCTTCTCAGGCTCTGGAAACACCATATATTTT; CDR3aa: CASSFSGSGNTIYF
d_gene: .; abundance: .; j_gene: TRBJ2-2; v_gene: TRBV6-5; CDR3nt: TGTGCCAGCAGTTACCAAGGGGAGCTGTTTTTT; CDR3aa: CASSYQGELFF
d_gene: TRBD2; abundance: .; j_gene: TRBJ2-5; v_gene: TRBV7-7; CDR3nt: TGTGCCAGCAGCTTAGGGGCGGCGGGGGGGAATGACCAGTACTTC; CDR3aa: CASSLGAAGGNDQYF
d_gene: .; abundance: .; j_gene: TRBJ1-2; v_gene: TRBV5-6; CDR3nt: TGTGCCAGCAGCTCGACTGTAAACTATGGCTACACCTTC; CDR3aa: CASSSTVNYGYTF
d_gene: TRBD1; abundance: .; j_gene: TRBJ1-1; v_gene: TRBV27; CDR3nt: TGTGCCAGCAGTCAGACAGGGTACACTGAAGCTTTCTTT; CDR3aa: CASSQTGYTEAFF
d_gene: .; abundance: .; j_gene: TRBJ2-1; v_gene: TRBV7-9; CDR3nt: TGTGCCAGCTTGGACAACTCCTACAATGAGCAGTTCTTC; CDR3aa: CASLDNSYNEQFF
d_gene: TRBD2; abundance: .; j_gene: TRBJ2-3; v_gene: TRBV24-1; CDR3nt: TGTGCCACCAGTGATTTGATTAGCGGGGGAGATACGCAGTATTTT; CDR3aa: CATSDLISGGDTQYF
d_gene: .; abundance: .; j_gene: TRBJ1-6; v_gene: TRBV5-6; CDR3nt: TGTGCCAGCAGCCCTATTACAGGGAGCTCCTATAATTCACCCCTCCACTTT; CDR3aa: CASSPITGSSYNSPLHF
d_gene: .; abundance: once; j_gene: TRBJ1-1; v_gene: TRBV25-1; CDR3nt: TGTGCCAGCTCAGAAGTGAACACTGAAGCTTTCTTT; CDR3aa: CASSEVNTEAFF
d_gene: TRBD2; abundance: .; j_gene: TRBJ2-5; v_gene: TRBV3-1/TRBV3-2; CDR3nt: TGTGCCAGCAGCCAACGGGGGGGAGGAGAGACCCAGTACTTC; CDR3aa: CASSQRGGGETQYF
d_gene: .; abundance: few; j_gene: TRBJ1-3; v_gene: TRBV6-1; CDR3nt: TGTGCCAGCAGTGAAGCTCCGGACAGCTCTGGAAACACCATATATTTT; CDR3aa: CASSEAPDSSGNTIYF
d_gene: TRBD1; abundance: .; j_gene: TRBJ2-7; v_gene: TRBV7-2; CDR3nt: TGTGCCAGCAGCTTTGGGGACAGTTCCTACGAGCAGTACTTC; CDR3aa: CASSFGDSSYEQYF
d_gene: TRBD1; abundance: .; j_gene: TRBJ1-2; v_gene: TRBV4-1; CDR3nt: TGCGCCAGCAGCCAACCCTTCGGACAGGGAAGGGACGGAGGCTACACCTTC; CDR3aa: CASSQPFGQGRDGGYTF
d_gene: .; abundance: .; j_gene: TRBJ1-5; v_gene: TRBV28; CDR3nt: TGTGCCAGCAGTTTGGGGGAGGGGACACGTAGCAATCAGCCCCAGCATTTT; CDR3aa: CASSLGEGTRSNQPQHF
d_gene: TRBD1; abundance: once; j_gene: TRBJ1-2; v_gene: TRBV7-9; CDR3nt: TGTGCCAGCTCACAGGGGGATTATGGCTACACCTTC; CDR3aa: CASSQGDYGYTF
d_gene: .; abundance: .; j_gene: TRBJ2-1; v_gene: TRBV5-1; CDR3nt: TGCGCCAGCAGCCCGGAAACAGGGCAACCCTACAATGAGCAGTTCTTC; CDR3aa: CASSPETGQPYNEQFF